This entry lists 31 T cell receptor beta chains sequenced from one sample in a study of T cells after yellow fever vaccination (dated by TCRdb to between 2019 and 2020). The treatment or condition label for this specimen denotes: live attenuated yellow fever vaccine strain. Libraries came from 5' RACE. The listed sequencing device is Illumina HiSeq 2500. The raw public data were reprocessed by TCRdb itself: fastp quality trimming at Q25, MiXCR clonotype calling, in-frame beta chains only. Each record represents a unique CDR3 protein, reported with the most common genes and DNA among its rows. The table for this sample lists 500,000 to 700,000 distinct CDR3 sequences; 19% of them were counted only once. Around 15% of the sample comes from the top ten. The material sequenced was PBMCs, taken 15 days after the yellow fever booster vaccination. The receptors shown here come from a man aged 25 to 40 who received the YFV17D yellow fever vaccine.

CDR3 DNA: TGTGCCAGCAGCTCGACAGGGGCCGCTATCGGCGAGACCCAGTACTTC. As protein: CASSSTGAAIGETQYF. This chain links TRBV7-2 with TRBJ2-5, with TRBD1 matching over 8 bases. Germline V CDR1 and CDR2: SGHTA, FQGNSA. CDR3 size: 16 residues. The trim removed 4 bases at V and 5 bases at J, leaving 12 bases unmatched.

This clonotype has a handful of counts. The V gene is TRBV20-1, the J gene TRBJ1-3; D uncertain. Trimming took off 6 bases at V and 4 bases at J, with 16 bases between the two ends. There are 14 residues in the CDR3. In germline, CDR1 is DFQATT, CDR2 SNEGSKA (reference sequence). CDR3 sequence (DNA): TGCAGTGCAACCCATCGAAAGGCCGGAAACACCATATATTTT. It codes for CSATHRKAGNTIYF.

This chain links TRBV4-3 with TRBJ1-4; D call uncertain. The V and J ends lost 0 bases and 0 bases respectively, with 17 bases between them. Germline V gene data show CDR1 as LGHNA and CDR2 as YSLEER. The CDR3 has 19 amino acids. The CDR3 DNA follows: TGCGCCAGCAGCCAAGATCAGGCGAGGACCTATGCAACTAATGAAAAACTGTTTTTT. Its translation: CASSQDQARTYATNEKLFF.

There are a few counts of this clonotype. This chain joins TRBV29-1 and TRBJ1-1; weak D call: TRBD1 (6 bases). Trimming cost V 7 bases and J 7 bases, with 13 bases left between them. Per germline, CDR1 SQVTM and CDR2 ANQGSEA. This CDR3 region has 11 residues. The CDR3 region is CSGEKGGEAFF. The CDR3 nucleotides read TGCAGCGGAGAGAAAGGGGGTGAAGCTTTCTTT. The full variable domain, with the rest looked up from reference TRBV29-1 and TRBJ1-1, is SAVISQKPSRDICQRGTSLTIQCQVDSQVTMMFWYRQQPGQSLTLIATANQGSEATYESGFVIDKFPISRPNLTFSTLTVSNMSPEDSSIYLCSGEKGGEAFFGQGTRLTVV.

The rearrangement uses TRBV11-1 and TRBJ2-7; D is uncertain. The CDR3 consists of 18 residues. V was clipped by 6 bases and J by 3 bases, with 27 bases between them. CDR1 is SGHAT and CDR2 is FQDESV in the germline V gene (reference sequence). The CDR3 region is CASSKDGRFASRNYEQYF. As DNA, the CDR3 is TGTGCCAGCAGTAAAGATGGACGATTTGCTTCTCGTAACTACGAGCAGTACTTC.

Many counts were recorded for this clonotype. The chain uses TRBV5-6 and TRBJ2-7; TRBD2 aligns across 12 bases. The length of the CDR3 is 14 residues. Germline CDR1 SGHDT, CDR2 YYEEEE. Trimming at V came to 4 bases and at J to 2 bases, leaving 1 base not matched to a gene. The CDR3 coding sequence is TGTGCCAGCAGCGGACTAGCGGGAACCTACGAGCAGTACTTC. Translating gives CASSGLAGTYEQYF.

The chain couples TRBV18 to TRBJ2-4, with D perhaps TRBD1 (5 bases). The CDR3 has 15 amino acids. CDR1 and CDR2 from the germline V gene are KGHSH and LQKENI. V was cut by 6 bases and J by 1 base, with 13 bases left in between. The CDR3 loop reads CASSTPSGAKNIQYF. The DNA of the CDR3 is TGTGCCAGCTCTACTCCCTCAGGGGCCAAAAACATTCAGTACTTC.

This clonotype was detected only a few times. One end of the junction does not line up with germline, which may come from a read error. The V gene is TRBV7-9, the J gene TRBJ1-1; 9 bases align to TRBD1. CDR1 SEHNR and CDR2 FQNEAQ come from the germline V gene (reference sequence). CDR3 size: 13 residues. The DNA of the CDR3 is TGTGCCAGCAGCTTTACGTCCGGGACAGGGTCGCTCTTT. Amino acid sequence: CASSFTSGTGSLF.

V gene TRBV20-1 combines with J gene TRBJ2-5; TRBD2 aligns across 10 bases. V trimming: 3 bases; J trimming: 6 bases; junction bases outside the gene matches: 7. Germline lookup yields CDR1 DFQATT and CDR2 SNEGSKA (reference sequence). This CDR3 contains 14 residues. In nucleotides, the CDR3 is TGCAGTGCTAGTGATAGCGGGAGGCAGAAGACCCAGTACTTC. This gives the protein CSASDSGRQKTQYF.

The rearrangement joins TRBV7-2 to TRBJ2-4; 9 bases line up with TRBD2. The length of the CDR3 is 17 residues. CDR1 SGHTA and CDR2 FQGNSA come from the germline V gene. V shed 4 bases, J shed 1 base, and the junction held 8 bases outside the gene matches. The CDR3: CASSSPGLARAKNIQYF. The CDR3 DNA is TGTGCCAGCAGCTCCCCGGGACTAGCAAGGGCCAAAAACATTCAGTACTTC.

The genes are TRBV6-2 or TRBV6-3 and TRBJ2-1; D possibly corresponds to TRBD2 (5 bases). Trimming left V 4 bases short and J 4 bases short, with 8 bases between. The V gene's germline CDR1 is MNHEY and CDR2 SVGEGT. The CDR3 runs to 13 residues. CDR3 sequence reads: CASSSGIYNEQFF. CDR3 coding DNA: TGTGCCAGCAGTTCCGGGATTTACAATGAGCAGTTCTTC.

The V and J genes are TRBV20-1 and TRBJ2-5, with 9 bases aligning to TRBD2. Trimming cost V 5 bases and J 4 bases; bases outside gene matches: 8. This CDR3 contains 14 residues. Germline V gene sequence: CDR1 DFQATT, CDR2 SNEGSKA (reference sequence). CDR3 sequence: CSAPNSGRPETQYF. The CDR3 nucleotides are TGCAGTGCTCCGAATAGCGGGAGACCAGAGACCCAGTACTTC.

The chain joins TRBV30 to TRBJ1-1; no clear D. The CDR3 length is 11 residues. CDR1 is GTSNPN and CDR2 is SVGIG in the germline V gene (reference sequence). Trimming removed 4 bases at V and 0 bases at J, with 3 bases between. The CDR3 DNA follows: TGTGCCTGGACACTGAACACTGAAGCTTTCTTT. This translates into CAWTLNTEAFF. The full variable domain, rest sourced from reference TRBV30 and TRBJ1-1, is SQTIHQWPATLVQPVGSPLSLECTVEGTSNPNLYWYRQAAGRGLQLLFYSVGIGQISSEVPQNLSASRPQDRQFILSSKKLLLSDSGFYLCAWTLNTEAFFGQGTRLTVV.

The genes are TRBV15 and TRBJ2-3; D might be TRBD1 (6 bases). CDR3 size: 16 residues. Germline values: CDR1 LNHNV, CDR2 YYDKDF (reference sequence). Trimming stripped 4 bases from V and 0 bases from J, with 14 bases between. The CDR3 coding sequence is TGTGCCACCAGCAACCGCCCGGGACAAAGCACAGATACGCAGTATTTT. Amino acid sequence: CATSNRPGQSTDTQYF.

This clonotype was counted ten times or more. This sequence joins TRBV28 and TRBJ2-1; 8 nucleotides line up with TRBD2. The V gene end was trimmed by 1 base and the J gene end by 2 bases; junction bases not matched to a gene: 10. Germline CDR1 is MDHEN and CDR2 is SYDVKM. The CDR3 is 18 amino acids. The CDR3 DNA reads TGTGCCAGCAGTTTATCATTTATCGGGGGGGCGACCTACAATGAGCAGTTCTTC. Protein sequence: CASSLSFIGGATYNEQFF.

In its sample, this clonotype was seen a few times. The chain carries TRBV20-1 and TRBJ1-3; 8 nucleotides align to TRBD1. V dropped 0 bases and J dropped 2; count of bases not matched to a gene: 9. This CDR3 contains 17 residues. The germline V gene has CDR1 DFQATT and CDR2 SNEGSKA (reference sequence). The CDR3 nucleotides read TGCAGTGCTAGAGATGTGAGTGGACAGGGCCCTGGAAACACCATATATTTT. Encoded protein: CSARDVSGQGPGNTIYF.

This clonotype was seen ten or more times. The chain employs TRBV15 and TRBJ2-5; 7 nucleotides match TRBD1. The CDR3 runs 14 residues. The germline V gene has CDR1 LNHNV and CDR2 YYDKDF (reference sequence). V gave up 5 bases and J gave up 6 bases; unmatched junction bases: 9. The CDR3 bases are TGTGCCACCAGCTCGTACAGGGGAGAACAGACCCAGTACTTC. Its translation: CATSSYRGEQTQYF.

This clonotype has just a few counts. The chain has TRBV9 and TRBJ2-7, with D perhaps TRBD2 (6 bases). From germline, CDR1 is SGDLS and CDR2 YYNGEE. Trimming took off 3 bases at V and 2 bases at J, with 12 bases between the two ends. The CDR3 has 14 amino acids. In DNA, the CDR3 is TGTGCCAGCAGCGAGGGACTTTTGACCTACGAGCAGTACTTC. Translation gives CASSEGLLTYEQYF.

The chain has TRBV10-3 and TRBJ2-5, with D uncertain. The CDR3 is 14 amino acids. Trimming removed 7 bases at V and 5 bases at J, with 17 bases between. CDR1 is ENHRY and CDR2 is SYGVKD in the germline V gene. The CDR3 sequence is CAITPGPVGETQYF. CDR3 bases: TGTGCCATCACACCCGGGCCTGTGGGGGAGACCCAGTACTTC.

This clonotype was observed a few times. V and J are TRBV7-3 and TRBJ2-3, with TRBD2 matching 9 bases. Germline CDR1 and CDR2: SGHTA and FQGTGA. The CDR3 contains 14 residues. The V gene end was trimmed by 5 bases and the J gene end by 4 bases; junction bases not matched to a gene: 4. The DNA for the CDR3 is TGTGCCAGCAGCGCGACTAGCGGACCAGATACGCAGTATTTT. This encodes CASSATSGPDTQYF.

This clonotype has only a few counts. This rearrangement joins TRBV3-1 to TRBJ2-1; D not resolved. The CDR3 runs 16 residues. With 1 base removed from V and 0 bases from J, the gap between germline ends came to 10 bases. Germline V gene lookup returns CDR1 LGHDT and CDR2 YNNKEL (reference sequence). The CDR3 reads CASSQVWQPSYNEQFF. The DNA of the CDR3 is TGTGCCAGCAGCCAAGTTTGGCAACCCTCCTACAATGAGCAGTTCTTC.

This clonotype appeared many times. The chain has TRBV7-2 and TRBJ2-1; D gene unclear. CDR3 length: 16 amino acids. Germline CDR1 and CDR2: SGHTA and FQGNSA. V lost 2 bases to trimming and J lost 7 bases, with 18 bases between them. For the CDR3, the DNA is TGTGCCAGCAGCTTACAGCTGGCGAACGCAGGAAATGAGCAGTTCTTC. This sequence encodes CASSLQLANAGNEQFF. The whole variable domain, remainder taken from reference TRBV7-2 and TRBJ2-1, is GAGVSQSPSNKVTEKGKDVELRCDPISGHTALYWYRQSLGQGLEFLIYFQGNSAPDKSGLPSDRFSAERTGGSVSTLTIQRTQQEDSAVYLCASSLQLANAGNEQFFGPGTRLTVL.

The chain recombines TRBV18 with TRBJ2-2; a weak D match, TRBD2 (5 bases). Germline V CDR1 and CDR2: KGHSH, LQKENI. The CDR3 totals 16 residues. Trimming pared 3 bases from V and 1 base from J, leaving 12 bases between. CDR3 nucleotide sequence: TGTGCCAGCTCACCCCTTATGGGAGAGAACACCGGGGAGCTGTTTTTT. Translated, it gives CASSPLMGENTGELFF.

DNA for the CDR3: TGTGCCAGCTCACCACCCCAGGGGGCGTATAATGAGCAGTTCTTC. Its protein is CASSPPQGAYNEQFF. The V gene is TRBV18, the J gene TRBJ2-1; 8 positions agree with TRBD1. V lost 0 bases, J lost 7 bases, and 5 bases stayed unmatched. This CDR3 spans 15 amino acids. Germline V gene sequence: CDR1 KGHSH, CDR2 LQKENI.

This clonotype appeared a few times. The J gene is TRBJ1-2, the V gene TRBV30; weak D call: TRBD1 (5 bases). V gave up 2 bases and J gave up 4 bases, with 5 bases separating them. The CDR3 consists of 11 residues. Germline V lookup: CDR1 GTSNPN, CDR2 SVGIG (reference sequence). DNA of the CDR3: TGTGCCTGGAGTAGGGGCTATGGCTACACCTTC. Encoded protein: CAWSRGYGYTF.

This clonotype has at least ten counts. J is TRBJ2-7 and V is TRBV11-2; 8 bases are shared with TRBD2. V dropped 1 base and J dropped 3; count of bases not matched to a gene: 14. The CDR3 extends over 18 amino acids. Germline V gene data show CDR1 as SGHAT and CDR2 as FQNNGV. The CDR3 DNA is TGTGCCAGCAGCTTAGTGGCGGGAGGCAACTCCCTTCTCTACGAGCAGTACTTC. Protein product: CASSLVAGGNSLLYEQYF.

This clonotype was counted only a few times. V gene TRBV7-3 combines with J gene TRBJ2-5; 10 bases agree with TRBD1. This CDR3 contains 14 residues. V dropped 5 bases and J dropped 4; count of bases not matched to a gene: 4. The germline V gene encodes CDR1 SGHTA and CDR2 FQGTGA. The CDR3 DNA is TGTGCCAGCAGCGACGGACAGGGGGTAGAGACCCAGTACTTC. Its translation is CASSDGQGVETQYF.

This clonotype was seen only a few times. The V and J genes are TRBV6-6 and TRBJ1-2; D ambiguous. Trimming took 8 bases from V and 4 from J, leaving 14 bases between them. CDR1 is MNHNY, CDR2 SVGAGI, per germline (reference sequence). This CDR3 contains 13 residues. CDR3 sequence: CASVRTDSYGYTF. The CDR3 region has the DNA TGTGCCAGCGTCAGGACCGACTCCTATGGCTACACCTTC.

This clonotype was detected a few times. The V call is TRBV5-1, the J call TRBJ2-3; maybe TRBD1 (5 bases). V was trimmed by 0 bases and J by 0 bases, leaving 14 bases between them. This CDR3 has 17 residues. In germline, CDR1 is SGHRS, CDR2 YFSETQ. The CDR3 sequence is CASSLGWRQGSTDTQYF. The CDR3 nucleotides are TGCGCCAGCAGCTTGGGGTGGCGGCAGGGAAGCACAGATACGCAGTATTTT.

This sequence joins TRBV21-1 and TRBJ2-1; no DNA check was done on the table's D call, TRBD1. TRBV21-1 is tagged as a pseudogene. CDR3 length: 13 amino acids. The CDR3 is CARPGQQPNEQFF. DNA for the CDR3: TGTGCCAGACCGGGACAACAGCCCAATGAGCAGTTCTTC.

This clonotype was recorded a few times. V and J are TRBV18 and TRBJ2-7; no clear D gene. CDR1 KGHSH and CDR2 LQKENI come from the germline V gene. This CDR3 region has 15 residues. V lost 5 bases to trimming and J lost 2 bases, with 16 bases between them. The CDR3 bases are TGTGCCAGCTCATTACCGACCGGGCCCCCCTACGAGCAGTACTTC. Translating gives CASSLPTGPPYEQYF.